This T cell receptor (beta chain) was sequenced during a study of blood T cells in healthy people across ages. Study results and limitations: With naive T cell percentage, TCR beta diversity showed a strong correlation.

As regards this clonotype: No antigen is known for it.

The CDR3 contains 15 residues. Trimming took off 1 base at V and 5 bases at J, with 12 bases between the two ends. Germline CDR1 LGHDT, CDR2 YNNKEL (reference sequence). PCR was performed a second time for about 6 to 12 cycles using a sample-barcoded 5' primer and a J-beta primer mix. One entry per CDR3 protein results from TCRdb running MiXCR on the 5' RACE reads. This repertoire shows approximately 900,000 distinct CDR3 sequences, around 46% found once; its top ten account for around an eighth. The TCR was taken from a man aged 30 to 45 in good health. This chain joins TRBV3-1 and TRBJ1-5, with D unresolved. Source material: blood. DNA of the CDR3: TGTGCCAGCAGCCAAGCTCCAGGAGGAGATCAGCCCCAGCATTTT. Translated: CASSQAPGGDQPQHF. Complete variable domain (other parts from reference TRBV3-1 and TRBJ1-5): DTAVSQTPKYLVTQMGNDKSIKCEQNLGHDTMYWYKQDSKKFLKIMFSYNNKELIINETVPNRFSPKSPDKAHLNLHINSLELGDSAVYFCASSQAPGGDQPQHFGDGTRLSIL.